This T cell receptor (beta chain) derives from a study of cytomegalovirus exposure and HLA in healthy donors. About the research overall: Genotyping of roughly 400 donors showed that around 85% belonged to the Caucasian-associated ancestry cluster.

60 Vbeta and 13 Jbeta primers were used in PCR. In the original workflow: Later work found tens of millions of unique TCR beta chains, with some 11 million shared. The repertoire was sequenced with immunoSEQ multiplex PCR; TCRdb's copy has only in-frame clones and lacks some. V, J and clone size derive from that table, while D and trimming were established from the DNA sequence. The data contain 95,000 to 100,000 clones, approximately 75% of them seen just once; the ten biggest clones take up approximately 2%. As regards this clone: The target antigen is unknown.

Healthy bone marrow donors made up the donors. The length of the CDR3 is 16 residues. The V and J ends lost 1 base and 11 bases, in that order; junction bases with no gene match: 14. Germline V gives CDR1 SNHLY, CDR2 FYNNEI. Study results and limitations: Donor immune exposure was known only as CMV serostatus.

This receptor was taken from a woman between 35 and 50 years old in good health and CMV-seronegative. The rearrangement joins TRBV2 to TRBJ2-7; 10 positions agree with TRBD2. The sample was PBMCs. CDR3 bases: TGTGCCAGCAGTGAAGGGTTGGGACTAGCGCTATCTAGGGAGTACTTC. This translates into CASSEGLGLALSREYF.